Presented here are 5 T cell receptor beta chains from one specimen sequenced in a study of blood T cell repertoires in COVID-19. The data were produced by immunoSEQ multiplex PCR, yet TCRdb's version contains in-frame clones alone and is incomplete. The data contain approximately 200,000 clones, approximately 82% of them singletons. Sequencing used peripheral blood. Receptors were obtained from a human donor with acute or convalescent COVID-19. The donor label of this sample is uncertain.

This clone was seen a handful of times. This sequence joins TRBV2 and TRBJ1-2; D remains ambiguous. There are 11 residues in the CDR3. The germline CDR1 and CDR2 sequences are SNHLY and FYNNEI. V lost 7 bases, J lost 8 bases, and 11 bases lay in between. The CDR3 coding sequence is TGTGCCAGCAATTATCCGGAGGGCTACACCTTC. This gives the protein CASNYPEGYTF.

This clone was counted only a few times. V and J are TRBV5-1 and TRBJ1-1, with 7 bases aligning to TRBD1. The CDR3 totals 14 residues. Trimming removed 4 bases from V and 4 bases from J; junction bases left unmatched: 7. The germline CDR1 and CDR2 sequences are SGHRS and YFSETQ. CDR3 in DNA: TGCGCCAGCAGCCCGACAGGGCTGGGCACTGAAGCTTTCTTT. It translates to CASSPTGLGTEAFF.

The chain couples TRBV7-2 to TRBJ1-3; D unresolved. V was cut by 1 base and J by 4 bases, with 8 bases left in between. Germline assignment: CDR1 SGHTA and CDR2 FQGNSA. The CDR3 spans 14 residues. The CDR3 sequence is CASSLVVEGNTIYF. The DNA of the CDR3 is TGTGCCAGCAGCTTAGTGGTCGAGGGAAACACCATATATTTT. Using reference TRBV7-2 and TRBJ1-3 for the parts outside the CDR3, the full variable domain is GAGVSQSPSNKVTEKGKDVELRCDPISGHTALYWYRQSLGQGLEFLIYFQGNSAPDKSGLPSDRFSAERTGGSVSTLTIQRTQQEDSAVYLCASSLVVEGNTIYFGEGSWLTVV.

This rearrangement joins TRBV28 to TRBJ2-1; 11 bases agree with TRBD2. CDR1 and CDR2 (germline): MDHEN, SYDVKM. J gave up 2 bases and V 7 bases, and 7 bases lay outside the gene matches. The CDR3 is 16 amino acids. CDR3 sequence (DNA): TGTGCCAGCATCCGTAGCGGGAGGGCCCCCTACAATGAGCAGTTCTTC. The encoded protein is CASIRSGRAPYNEQFF.

The CDR3 is CASTLTFSNYGYTF. CDR3 in DNA: TGTGCCAGCACCCTGACATTCTCTAACTATGGCTACACCTTC. The chain has TRBV5-4 and TRBJ1-2; D gene uncertain. V lost 6 bases and J lost 0, with 12 bases in between. Germline loops: CDR1 SGHNT, CDR2 YYREEE (reference sequence). The CDR3 covers 14 residues.